The TCR beta chain under discussion was sequenced for a study of cytotoxic CD8 clonotypes in ibrutinib-treated CLL. Study outcomes and limitations: For progressing versus sustained-remission patients, sampling times were not the same.

Only in-frame clones appear in the TCRdb table, and some are missing; sequencing was by immunoSEQ multiplex PCR. Of tens of thousands of clones listed, approximately 87% were seen once; the top ten hold roughly 35%. This clone was counted a few times. Antigen: not known. This TCR came from a human donor with chronic lymphocytic leukemia. The material sequenced was PBMCs, taken after 24 months of ibrutinib treatment.

The CDR3 bases are TGTGCCAGCTCACCGCGGACAGGGGCGGATCAGCCCCAGCATTTT. It encodes CASSPRTGADQPQHF. The chain recombines TRBV18 with TRBJ1-5; 9 bases agree with TRBD1. CDR3 size: 15 residues. J lost 5 bases, V lost 3 bases, and 5 bases had no gene match. Germline CDR1 is KGHSH and CDR2 is LQKENI.